This T cell receptor (beta chain) was obtained from a study of a mutant IDH1 vaccine in newly diagnosed glioma (dated by TCRdb to the early 2020s). In the study overall: Vaccination began 4-6 weeks after radiotherapy alone, or alongside temozolomide cycles in the chemotherapy-containing groups. Of the 32 patients who were treated, about 62% were male and 37.5% were female, and the mean age was around 40 years. Before enrollment, patients had received standard therapy of radiotherapy alone, temozolomide alone, or radiochemotherapy with temozolomide; most received the combination. The week-35 safety follow-up was designated visit V12, and the week-47 end of study was designated visit V13. Six visits were used for peripheral blood collection: V03 (baseline), V05, V07, V10, V12 and V13. Longitudinal TCRB deep sequencing was performed for fewer than 30 treated patients wherever samples were available for exploratory analyses.

Sample time point, as interpreted from the label and publication: week 35, safety follow-up. Every vaccine dose consisted of 300 ug of a 20-mer mutant IDH1 peptide in Montanide, administered subcutaneously together with topical imiquimod. Patients received eight vaccinations in weeks 1, 3, 5, 7, 11, 15, 19 and 23, corresponding to visits V03 through V10. Newly diagnosed WHO grade 3 or 4 IDH1-mutant astrocytomas showing loss of nuclear ATRX were present in the donors. The samples were drawn from NOA16, a multicentre, single-arm, open-label phase I trial in Germany that tested a mutant IDH1 peptide vaccine in humans for the first time. Genomic DNA for TCRB sequencing was extracted from EDTA blood using the DNeasy Blood and Tissue Kit. At the junction V is shortened by 6 bases and J by 4 bases, with 13 bases in between. The germline V gene (reference sequence) supplies CDR1 LNHDA and CDR2 SQIVND. The CDR3 starts with the cysteine, ends with the phenylalanine, and has 14 residues. Of all the DNA, just the CDR3 is kept, 42 bases in frame from base 1.

This clone appeared a single time. The target of this receptor is not known. Base qualities are missing; no much larger clone stands one base away. General study outcomes and caveats: Pseudoprogression seemed to be unrelated to changes in the top peripheral T cell clonotypes found by TCRB sequencing. Immune responses induced by the vaccine were seen in roughly 95% of patients across multiple MHC alleles. Availability determined which PBMC samples were chosen for TCRB deep sequencing. It was noted by the authors that analyses of patient blood samples could not be reproduced owing to sample limitations.

Libraries came from the immunoSEQ multiplex PCR assay. The hsTCRB Kit was used according to the manufacturer's protocol to amplify rearranged TCR beta chain sequences. Sequencing of TCRB libraries was carried out on an Illumina MiSeq. As for the original processing: The proprietary platform of the kit vendor was used for demultiplexing, trimming and gene mapping. What TCRdb holds here is the immuneACCESS table cut down to in-frame rearrangements. Part of the clones is not present; checked against another copy, under half of the missing clones reflect an unresolved V gene, and the others are unexplained. For V, J and clone size, that table is used; D and trimming come from the DNA. For this sample the table gives tens of thousands of clones, of which roughly 80% were detected only once. The leading ten clones occupy approximately 7.1% of the sample.

Recombination joined TRBV19 with TRBJ1-3; confidence is insufficient to name the D gene. Sample: PBMCs, taken from a glioma patient whose treatment included an IDH1 peptide vaccine. The sequence derives from a woman under 30 with glioma. The nucleotide sequence is given as TGTGCCAGTAGCCCCCTGGACTACGGAAACACCATATATTTT. The encoded protein is CASSPLDYGNTIYF.